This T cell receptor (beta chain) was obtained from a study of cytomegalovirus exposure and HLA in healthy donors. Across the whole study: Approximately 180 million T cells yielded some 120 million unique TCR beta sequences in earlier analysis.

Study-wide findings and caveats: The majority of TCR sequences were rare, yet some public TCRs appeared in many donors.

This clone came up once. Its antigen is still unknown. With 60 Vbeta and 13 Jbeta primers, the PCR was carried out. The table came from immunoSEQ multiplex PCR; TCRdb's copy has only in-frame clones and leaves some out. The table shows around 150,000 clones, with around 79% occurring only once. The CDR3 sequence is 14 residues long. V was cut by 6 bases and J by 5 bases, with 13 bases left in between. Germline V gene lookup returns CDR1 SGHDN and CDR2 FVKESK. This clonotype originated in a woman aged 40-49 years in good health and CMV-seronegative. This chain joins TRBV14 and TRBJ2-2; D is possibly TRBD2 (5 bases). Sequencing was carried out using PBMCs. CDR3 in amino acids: CASSFQRTTGELFF. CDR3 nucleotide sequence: TGTGCCAGCAGTTTCCAGCGGACTACCGGGGAGCTGTTTTTT.